These 29 T cell receptor beta chains were all obtained from the same sample, sequenced in a study of blood T cell repertoires in COVID-19. Clones were sequenced by immunoSEQ multiplex PCR, and TCRdb holds only the in-frame ones, with some missing. The sample lists 50,000 to 70,000 clones, 76% occurring once. The sequencing input was peripheral blood. Receptor source: a man between 45 and 60 years old with active or convalescent COVID-19.

V and J are TRBV7-3 and TRBJ2-2; maybe TRBD2 (5 bases). Germline CDR1 SGHTA, CDR2 FQGTGA. V lost 5 bases and J lost 1, with 14 bases in between. The CDR3 sequence is 16 residues long. The CDR3 bases are TGTGCCAGCAGCCAACGGGCGGGTGTGAACACCGGGGAGCTGTTTTTT. Its protein is CASSQRAGVNTGELFF. The full variable domain, with the rest looked up from reference TRBV7-3 and TRBJ2-2, is GAGVSQTPSNKVTEKGKYVELRCDPISGHTALYWYRQSLGQGPEFLIYFQGTGAADDSGLPNDRFFAVRPEGSVSTLKIQRTERGDSAVYLCASSQRAGVNTGELFFGEGSRLTVL.

The chain employs TRBV19 and TRBJ2-7, with TRBD1 as a possible D gene (6 bases). V shed 5 bases and J shed 3 bases, with 11 bases lying between them. The CDR3 runs to 13 residues. CDR1 LNHDA and CDR2 SQIVND come from the germline V gene (reference sequence). The CDR3 loop reads CASSPAGVYEQYF. CDR3 bases: TGTGCCAGTAGTCCCGCAGGGGTCTACGAGCAGTACTTC.

The rearrangement joins TRBV24-1 to TRBJ2-5; a weak D match, TRBD1 (5 bases). Germline values: CDR1 KGHDR, CDR2 SFDVKD. Trimming removed 2 bases at V and 5 bases at J, with 8 bases between. The CDR3 has 13 residues. CDR3 DNA: TGTGCCACCAGTGATTACCAGGGCGAGACCCAGTACTTC. Its protein product is CATSDYQGETQYF.

The chain couples TRBV18 to TRBJ2-1; 7 bases line up with TRBD1. V dropped 3 bases and J dropped 3; count of bases not matched to a gene: 2. The germline gives CDR1 KGHSH, CDR2 LQKENI. The CDR3 contains 14 residues. CDR3 in amino acids: CASSPPGGYNEQFF. CDR3 coding DNA: TGTGCCAGCTCACCGCCAGGGGGCTACAATGAGCAGTTCTTC.

This chain links TRBV6-5 with TRBJ2-3, with D hard to call. Germline values: CDR1 MNHEY, CDR2 SVGAGI. Trimming pared 0 bases from V and 5 bases from J, leaving 6 bases between. The CDR3 runs to 13 residues. This CDR3 is CASSYSTGDTQYF. DNA of the CDR3: TGTGCCAGCAGTTACTCAACCGGAGATACGCAGTATTTT.

The V and J genes are TRBV7-3 and TRBJ2-7; weak D call: TRBD2 (6 bases). Trimming pared 1 base from V and 6 bases from J, leaving 10 bases between. CDR1 is SGHTA, CDR2 FQGTGA, per germline. The CDR3 is 13 residues long. CDR3 DNA: TGTGCCAGCAGCTTAAGTCGGGAGAGCGAGCAGTACTTC. It yields the protein CASSLSRESEQYF.

The rearrangement links TRBV18 to TRBJ2-1; D may be TRBD2 (5 bases). The CDR3 contains 14 residues. Germline lookup yields CDR1 KGHSH and CDR2 LQKENI. Trimming pared 0 bases from V and 10 bases from J, leaving 13 bases between. DNA for the CDR3: TGTGCCAGCTCACCACCTGCCGGGGAAGGCGAGCAGTTCTTC. Translation gives CASSPPAGEGEQFF.

This clone appeared once. The rearrangement links TRBV7-8 to TRBJ1-3; a weak D match, TRBD1 (5 bases). Germline V gene lookup returns CDR1 SGHVS and CDR2 FQNEAQ. There are 15 residues in the CDR3. The V end was cut by 0 bases, the J end by 4 bases, with 10 bases between. CDR3 DNA sequence: TGTGCCAGCAGCTTAGCGGCGGGGGTAGGAAACACCATATATTTT. Amino acid sequence: CASSLAAGVGNTIYF.

This clone was recorded a few times. The rearrangement links TRBV27 to TRBJ1-1; D may be TRBD1 (6 bases). CDR3 length equals 15 residues. Germline CDR1 MNHEY, CDR2 SMNVEV (reference sequence). V dropped 6 bases and J dropped 0 bases, with 14 bases sitting between them. The CDR3 loop is CASRITGLMNTEAFF. CDR3 nucleotide sequence: TGTGCCAGCAGAATTACAGGGCTCATGAACACTGAAGCTTTCTTT.

This clone was seen only once. V gene TRBV5-1 combines with J gene TRBJ1-6; TRBD1 is a possible D gene (6 bases). This CDR3 spans 14 amino acids. Germline CDR1 reads SGHRS; CDR2 reads YFSETQ. Between the trimmed V and J ends, which lost 0 bases and 8 bases, there was a span of 9 bases. CDR3 amino acids: CASSLVSGDSPLHF. The CDR3, as DNA: TGCGCCAGCAGCTTGGTTTCAGGGGATTCACCCCTCCACTTT.

The rearrangement uses TRBV10-1 and TRBJ2-1; D gene ambiguous. The germline gives CDR1 WNHNN, CDR2 SYGVQD (reference sequence). V was trimmed by 3 bases and J by 10 bases, leaving 13 bases between them. The CDR3 is 13 residues long. The CDR3, as DNA: TGCGCCAGCAGTGACGGTAATGGGCTGGAGCAGTTCTTC. This gives the protein CASSDGNGLEQFF.

The chain employs TRBV11-2 and TRBJ1-1, with D possibly matching TRBD1 (5 bases). The CDR3 loop spans 14 amino acids. The germline V gene encodes CDR1 SGHAT and CDR2 FQNNGV. The V end was cut by 2 bases, the J end by 6 bases, with 13 bases between. The CDR3, as DNA: TGTGCCAGCAGCTTACTGACAGCTACCCCTGAAGCTTTCTTT. This translates into CASSLLTATPEAFF.

The genes are TRBV5-1 and TRBJ1-5; a weak D match, TRBD1 (6 bases). Trimming cost V 4 bases and J 4 bases, with 9 bases left between them. Germline V CDR1 and CDR2: SGHRS, YFSETQ. This CDR3 comprises 13 residues. The CDR3 bases are TGCGCCAGCAGCGCACAGGGAAATCAGCCCCAGCATTTT. It specifies CASSAQGNQPQHF.

This chain uses TRBV3-1 (or the pseudogene TRBV3-2) with TRBJ2-3; 11 bases agree with TRBD2. Per germline, CDR1 LGHDT and CDR2 YNNKEL (reference sequence). V trimming: 0 bases; J trimming: 7 bases; junction bases outside the gene matches: 3. CDR3 size: 15 residues. The CDR3 sequence is CASSQDTSGGHTQYF. The CDR3 coding sequence is TGTGCCAGCAGCCAAGATACTAGCGGGGGACATACGCAGTATTTT.

Comments on this clone: The germline gene is not matched at one end of the junction; a read error may be the cause. The V and J genes are TRBV7-7 and TRBJ2-5; D gene unclear. The CDR3 is 15 residues long. The germline V gene encodes CDR1 SSHAT and CDR2 FNYEAQ (reference sequence). CDR3 nucleotides: TGTGCTAGCAGCTTAGCCGGCGGCCCCAAAGAGACCCAGTACTTC. It is translated as CASSLAGGPKETQYF. Supplemented by reference TRBV7-7 and TRBJ2-5, the full variable domain reads GAGVSQSPRYKVTKRGQDVTLRCDPISSHATLYWYQQALGQGPEFLTYFNYEAQPDKSGLPSDRFSAERPEGSISTLTIQRTEQRDSAMYRCASSLAGGPKETQYFGPGTRLLVL.

The chain couples TRBV3-1 (or the pseudogene TRBV3-2) to TRBJ2-2; 7 bases are shared with TRBD2. J was trimmed by 6 bases and V by 1 base; bases with no gene match: 5. The CDR3 runs 15 residues. Germline assignment: CDR1 LGHDT and CDR2 YNNKEL (reference sequence). The CDR3 region is CASSQALAAAGELFF. CDR3 DNA sequence: TGTGCCAGCAGCCAAGCCCTAGCGGCTGCCGGGGAGCTGTTTTTT.

This clone was counted at least ten times. The genes are TRBV19 and TRBJ1-3, with a weak D call TRBD1 (5 bases). CDR1 LNHDA and CDR2 SQIVND come from the germline V gene (reference sequence). The V gene lost 6 bases and the J gene lost 3 bases, with 6 bases spanning the gap. This CDR3 is built from 12 residues. The CDR3 nucleotides are TGTGCCAGTAGGGACATTGGAAACACCATATATTTT. Protein sequence: CASRDIGNTIYF.

This clone appeared a few times. This chain connects TRBV2 to TRBJ1-5; no definite D call. V shed 6 bases and J shed 5 bases, with 11 bases lying between them. Germline CDR1 SNHLY, CDR2 FYNNEI. This CDR3 region has 13 residues. The CDR3, as DNA: TGTGCCAGCAGGGTTGGGCCGTATCAGCCCCAGCATTTT. This gives the protein CASRVGPYQPQHF. The entire variable domain, with the rest obtained from reference TRBV2 and TRBJ1-5, is as follows: EPEVTQTPSHQVTQMGQEVILRCVPISNHLYFYWYRQILGQKVEFLVSFYNNEISEKSEIFDDQFSVERPDGSNFTLKIRSTKLEDSAMYFCASRVGPYQPQHFGDGTRLSIL.

The chain joins TRBV7-3 to TRBJ2-1; TRBD2 matches 12 bases. This CDR3 contains 18 residues. Germline-derived CDR1 and CDR2 are SGHTA and FQGTGA. Trimming cost V 5 bases and J 7 bases; bases outside gene matches: 15. The CDR3 DNA sequence: TGTGCCAGCAGCGCCTTGGGGTGGACTAGCGGGACGGGGAATGAGCAGTTCTTC. Translation gives CASSALGWTSGTGNEQFF.

The V call is TRBV5-1, the J call TRBJ2-1, with D possibly TRBD2 on 6 matching bases. Trimming took off 1 base at V and 2 bases at J, with 10 bases between the two ends. CDR1 and CDR2 (germline): SGHRS, YFSETQ. The CDR3 length is 15 residues. CDR3 nucleotides: TGCGCCAGCAGCTTGCCGGGAGTTACCTACAATGAGCAGTTCTTC. Amino acids: CASSLPGVTYNEQFF.

This clone was counted once. The J gene is TRBJ2-7, the V gene TRBV6-5; no reliable D call. Per germline, CDR1 MNHEY and CDR2 SVGAGI. Deletions cut 7 bases from V and 1 base from J, with 11 bases between. The CDR3 runs to 13 residues. CDR3 region: CASNEAESYEQYF. CDR3 in DNA: TGTGCCAGCAACGAGGCGGAATCCTACGAGCAGTACTTC.

This clone appeared once. The rearrangement joins TRBV5-6 to TRBJ2-1, with 8 nucleotides matching TRBD2. J was trimmed by 1 base and V by 4 bases; bases with no gene match: 7. CDR3 length equals 16 residues. Per germline, CDR1 SGHDT and CDR2 YYEEEE. CDR3 loop: CASSLAGGRSYNEQFF. The DNA of the CDR3 is TGTGCCAGCAGCCTGGCGGGGGGCCGGTCCTACAATGAGCAGTTCTTC.

The chain recombines TRBV20-1 with TRBJ2-7, with D maybe TRBD1 (6 bases). The CDR3 sequence is 11 residues long. Per the germline V gene, CDR1 is DFQATT and CDR2 is SNEGSKA (reference sequence). Trimming took 5 bases from V and 3 from J, leaving 8 bases between them. The CDR3 region is CSAVTGYEQYF. DNA of the CDR3: TGCAGTGCTGTGACAGGCTACGAGCAGTACTTC.

The chain is built from TRBV11-2 and TRBJ2-4; maybe TRBD1 (5 bases). The CDR3 consists of 16 residues. Germline CDR1 SGHAT, CDR2 FQNNGV. The V end lost 1 base, the J end lost 0 bases, and 10 bases lay between the germline ends. CDR3 sequence (DNA): TGTGCCAGCAGCTTAGGACAGTCCATAGCCAAAAACATTCAGTACTTC. Protein: CASSLGQSIAKNIQYF.

This clone was recorded only once. This chain uses TRBV12-3 or TRBV12-4 with TRBJ1-1; 8 bases fit TRBD1. The V and J ends lost 5 bases and 1 base, in that order; junction bases with no gene match: 0. The length of the CDR3 is 13 residues. For the CDR3, the DNA is TGTGCCAGCAGTGACAGGGGGAACACTGAAGCTTTCTTT. Translated: CASSDRGNTEAFF.

The chain has TRBV7-2 and TRBJ1-3; possibly TRBD1 for D (5 bases). CDR1 and CDR2 from the germline V gene are SGHTA and FQGNSA. V gave up 3 bases and J gave up 3 bases, with 6 bases separating them. This CDR3 has 13 amino acids. The CDR3 loop reads CASSLGGGNTIYF. The CDR3, as DNA: TGTGCCAGCAGCTTGGGGGGTGGAAACACCATATATTTT.

This chain links TRBV3-1 (or the pseudogene TRBV3-2) with TRBJ2-5, with D possibly being TRBD2 (6 bases). The CDR3 totals 16 residues. V dropped 1 base and J dropped 1 base, with 13 bases sitting between them. Germline assignment: CDR1 LGHDT and CDR2 YNNKEL (reference sequence). The CDR3 DNA reads TGTGCCAGCAGCCAAGGCACGGGGAGGTTCCAAGAGACCCAGTACTTC. Protein sequence: CASSQGTGRFQETQYF.

This clone was detected a few times. This rearrangement joins TRBV7-3 to TRBJ1-2, with TRBD1 identical over 7 bases. Per germline, CDR1 SGHTA and CDR2 FQGTGA. CDR3 length: 16 residues. V lost 0 bases and J lost 4; bases outside the gene matches: 8. This chain's CDR3 is CASSLTGGAIPYGYTF. The CDR3 nucleotides are TGTGCCAGCAGCTTAACAGGGGGCGCGATTCCCTATGGCTACACCTTC. The complete variable domain, with remaining parts taken from reference TRBV7-3 and TRBJ1-2, reads GAGVSQTPSNKVTEKGKYVELRCDPISGHTALYWYRQSLGQGPEFLIYFQGTGAADDSGLPNDRFFAVRPEGSVSTLKIQRTERGDSAVYLCASSLTGGAIPYGYTFGSGTRLTVV.

V usage is TRBV4-1 and J usage is TRBJ2-1; 11 nucleotides match TRBD2. After removal of 2 bases from V and 9 bases from J, the junction contained 12 bases not matched to a gene. Germline loops: CDR1 MGHRA, CDR2 YSYEKL. The CDR3 has 17 residues. CDR3 protein: CASSQQLTSGTGGEQFF. The CDR3 DNA reads as TGCGCCAGCAGCCAACAATTGACTAGCGGGACAGGTGGTGAGCAGTTCTTC.